The 5 T cell receptor beta chains reported below all come from one sample, sequenced in a study of T cells in Graves' hyperthyroidism and ophthalmopathy. Amplification of TCR beta CDR3 regions used RNA as the template. First-round RT-PCR with HTBI primers amplified the TCR CDR3 region. Using its own MiXCR run on the multiplex PCR reads, TCRdb lists one record per CDR3 protein. The data show about 360,000 distinct CDR3 sequences, with roughly 13% seen just once and less than 10% held by the top ten. The sequenced sample consisted of blood. The origin of the receptors is a woman aged 18-29 years with Graves' hyperthyroidism.

The rearrangement links TRBV11-2 to TRBJ1-2, with TRBD1 identical over 7 bases. The CDR3 is made up of 16 amino acids. Germline V gene lookup returns CDR1 SGHAT and CDR2 FQNNGV. Trimming cost V 0 bases and J 7 bases; bases outside gene matches: 11. CDR3 nucleotide sequence: TGTGCCAGCAGCTTAGAGATCAGGGGGGGTTCTATTGGCTACACCTTC. Translated, it gives CASSLEIRGGSIGYTF.

The rearrangement links TRBV16 to TRBJ2-7, with TRBD1 matching over 7 bases. Germline V lookup: CDR1 KGHSY, CDR2 FQNENV. V shed 6 bases, J shed 0 bases, and the junction held 5 bases outside the gene matches. The CDR3 loop spans 14 amino acids. CDR3 in amino acids: CASRRTGSSYEQYF. DNA of the CDR3: TGTGCCAGCAGGAGGACAGGTTCCTCCTACGAGCAGTACTTC.

This clonotype was recorded many times. This chain uses TRBV28 with TRBJ1-2, with TRBD1 identical over 9 bases. The junction had 6 bases not matched to a gene; V was cut back by 5 bases and J by 2 bases. The CDR3 extends over 15 amino acids. Germline CDR1 and CDR2: MDHEN and SYDVKM. The CDR3 DNA reads TGTGCCAGCAGTCTTCCCGGGACAGGGAACTATGGCTACACCTTC. Its translation is CASSLPGTGNYGYTF.

In this sample, this clonotype turned up a few times. The chain carries TRBV4-1 and TRBJ1-2; 7 positions match TRBD1. CDR3 length: 15 residues. After removal of 5 bases from V and 4 bases from J, the junction contained 10 bases not matched to a gene. The germline V gene has CDR1 MGHRA and CDR2 YSYEKL. The CDR3: CASSKTGTAVYGYTF. In DNA form, the CDR3 reads TGCGCCAGCAGCAAGACCGGGACAGCAGTCTATGGCTACACCTTC.

This clonotype appeared many times. The gene calls are TRBV5-1 and TRBJ2-3, with 8 bases lining up with TRBD2. This CDR3 spans 13 amino acids. Germline values: CDR1 SGHRS, CDR2 YFSETQ. The V gene end was trimmed by 5 bases and the J gene end by 4 bases; junction bases not matched to a gene: 3. The CDR3 nucleotides are TGCGCCAGCAGGAACGGGGGGGCAGATACGCAGTATTTT. This translates into CASRNGGADTQYF.